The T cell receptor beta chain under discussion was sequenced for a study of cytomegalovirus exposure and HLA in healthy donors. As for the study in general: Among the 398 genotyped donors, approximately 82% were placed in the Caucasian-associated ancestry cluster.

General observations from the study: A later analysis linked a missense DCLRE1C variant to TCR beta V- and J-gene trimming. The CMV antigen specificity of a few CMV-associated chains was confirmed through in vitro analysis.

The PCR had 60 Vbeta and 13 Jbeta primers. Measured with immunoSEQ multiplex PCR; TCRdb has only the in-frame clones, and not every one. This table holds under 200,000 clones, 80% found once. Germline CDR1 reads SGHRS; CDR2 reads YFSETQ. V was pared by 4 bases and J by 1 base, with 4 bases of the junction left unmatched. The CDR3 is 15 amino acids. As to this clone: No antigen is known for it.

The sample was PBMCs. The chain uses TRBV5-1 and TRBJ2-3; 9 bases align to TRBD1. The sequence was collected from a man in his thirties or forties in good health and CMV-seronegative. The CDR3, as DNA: TGCGCCAGCAGCCCCCGGACAGGGGGCACAGATACGCAGTATTTT. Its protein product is CASSPRTGGTDTQYF.